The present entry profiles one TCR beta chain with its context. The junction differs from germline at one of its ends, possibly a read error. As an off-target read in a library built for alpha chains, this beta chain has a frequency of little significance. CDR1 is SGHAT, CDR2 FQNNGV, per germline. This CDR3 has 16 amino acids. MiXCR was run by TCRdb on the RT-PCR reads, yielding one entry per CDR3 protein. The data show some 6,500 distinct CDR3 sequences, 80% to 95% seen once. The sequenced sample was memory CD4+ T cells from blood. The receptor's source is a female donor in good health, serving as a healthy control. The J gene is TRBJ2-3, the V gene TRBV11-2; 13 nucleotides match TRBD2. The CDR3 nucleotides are TGTGGCAGCAGCCCCACTACTAGCGGGGGGGGAGATACGCAGTATTTT. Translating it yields CGSSPTTSGGGDTQYF. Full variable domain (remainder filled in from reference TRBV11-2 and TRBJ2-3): EAGVAQSPRYKIIEKRQSVAFWCNPISGHATLYWYQQILGQGPKLLIQFQNNGVVDDSQLPKDRFSAERLKGVDSTLKIQPAKLEDSAVYLCGSSPTTSGGGDTQYFGPGTRLTVL.